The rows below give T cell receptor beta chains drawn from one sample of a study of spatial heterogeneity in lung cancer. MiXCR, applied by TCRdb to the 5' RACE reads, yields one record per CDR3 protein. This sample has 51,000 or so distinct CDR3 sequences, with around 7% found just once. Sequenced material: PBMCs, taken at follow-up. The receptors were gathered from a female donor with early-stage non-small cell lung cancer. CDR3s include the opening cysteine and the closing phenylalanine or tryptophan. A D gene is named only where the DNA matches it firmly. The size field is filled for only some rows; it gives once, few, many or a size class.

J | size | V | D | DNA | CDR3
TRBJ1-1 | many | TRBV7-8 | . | TGTGCCAGCAGCCTAAGGGTTCCTTGGGATGAAGCTTTCTTT | CASSLRVPWDEAFF
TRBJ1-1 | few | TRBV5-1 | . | TGCGCCAGCAGCTTGGAGGTGAACACTGAAGCTTTCTTT | CASSLEVNTEAFF
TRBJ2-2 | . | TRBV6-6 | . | TGTGCCAGCAGTAAAACCGGGGAGCTGTTTTTT | CASSKTGELFF
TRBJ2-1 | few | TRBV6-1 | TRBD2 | TGTGCCAGCAGTGGTTATAGCGGGGTCAATGAGCAGTTCTTC | CASSGYSGVNEQFF
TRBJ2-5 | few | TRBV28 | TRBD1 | TGTGCCAGCAGTCCCTCACCCCGGGACAGGAAAGAGACCCAGTACTTC | CASSPSPRDRKETQYF
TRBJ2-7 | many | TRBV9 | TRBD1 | TGTGCCAGCAGCGTAGTGGGACAGGGGGACGAGCAGTACTTC | CASSVVGQGDEQYF
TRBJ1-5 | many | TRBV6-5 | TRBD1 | TGTGCCAGCAGTACAGGGGTTAGTTCGAAGCCCCAGCATTTT | CASSTGVSSKPQHF
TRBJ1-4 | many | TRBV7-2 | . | TGTGCCAGCAGCTCGCAGGGGGAAAAACTGTTTTTT | CASSSQGEKLFF
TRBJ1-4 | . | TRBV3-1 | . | TGTGCCAGCAGCCAAGAGAGGACTACTAATGAAAAACTGTTTTTT | CASSQERTTNEKLFF
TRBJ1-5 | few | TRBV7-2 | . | TGTGCCAGCAGCTTAGGCAGGGTGGGGAGCAATCAGCCCCAGCATTTT | CASSLGRVGSNQPQHF
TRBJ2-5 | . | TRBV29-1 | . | TGCAGCGTTTCGGGTAGTAGGGGACCGCAAGAGACCCAGTACTTC | CSVSGSRGPQETQYF
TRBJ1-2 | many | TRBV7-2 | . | TGTGCCAGCAGCTATATCCGGGCCCCGGCCCACCTTTTC | CASSYIRAPAHLF
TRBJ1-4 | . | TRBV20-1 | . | TGCAGTGCTAGAGGGGGAACTAATGAAAAACTGTTTTTT | CSARGGTNEKLFF
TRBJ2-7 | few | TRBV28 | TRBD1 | TGTGCCAGCAGGTCAACAGGGGTCTACGAGCAGTACTTC | CASRSTGVYEQYF
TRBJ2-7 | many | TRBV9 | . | TGTGCCAGCAGCGTCGATTTCCCTTACTTCTCCTACGAGCAGTACTTC | CASSVDFPYFSYEQYF
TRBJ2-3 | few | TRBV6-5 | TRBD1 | TGTGCCAGCAGTAGTTTAGGCGACAGCTTTGGGACAGTTGGCACAGATACGCAGTATTTT | CASSSLGDSFGTVGTDTQYF
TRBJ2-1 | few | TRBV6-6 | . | TGTGCCAGCAGTTACAAAGGAGGATCCCCCTCCTTCAATGAGCAGTTCTTC | CASSYKGGSPSFNEQFF
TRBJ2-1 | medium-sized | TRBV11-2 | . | TGTGCCAGCAGCTTAACGCTAGAGACCTACAATGAGCAGTTCTTC | CASSLTLETYNEQFF
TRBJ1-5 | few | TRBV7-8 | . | TGTGCCAGCAGTCCTACAGGGTTTTATCAGCCCCAGCATTTT | CASSPTGFYQPQHF
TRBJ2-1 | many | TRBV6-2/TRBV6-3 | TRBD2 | TGTGCCAGCAGTTACTCGCCCCCGGGGGGGCTCTACAATGAGCAGTTCTTC | CASSYSPPGGLYNEQFF
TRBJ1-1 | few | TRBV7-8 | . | TGTGCCAGCAGCTTGGATGAGGCGAACACTGAAGCTTTCTTT | CASSLDEANTEAFF
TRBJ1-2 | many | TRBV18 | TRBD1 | TGTGCCAGCTCAATGGACAGGAGTTATGGCTACACCTTC | CASSMDRSYGYTF
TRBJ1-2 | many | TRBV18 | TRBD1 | TGTGCCAGCTCACCGACAGGGCTGCGGAGCGGCTACACCTTC | CASSPTGLRSGYTF
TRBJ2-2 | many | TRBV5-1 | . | TGCGCCAGTCTCGACACCGGGGAGCTGTTTTTT | CASLDTGELFF
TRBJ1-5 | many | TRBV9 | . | TGTGCCAGCAGCGAAACCTTACTGAATCAGCCCCAGCATTTT | CASSETLLNQPQHF
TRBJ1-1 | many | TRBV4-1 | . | TGCGCCAGCAGCCAACATACAGGGAACACTGAAGCTTTCTTT | CASSQHTGNTEAFF
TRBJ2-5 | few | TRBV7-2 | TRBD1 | TGTGCCAGCAGCTCTGGACAGGCCGAGACCCAGTACTTC | CASSSGQAETQYF
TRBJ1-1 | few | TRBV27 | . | TGTGCCAGCAGTTTATCGTCAGGCGGGCCCGAGGTAGGAGCTTTCTTT | CASSLSSGGPEVGAFF
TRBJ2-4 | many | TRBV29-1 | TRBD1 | TGCAGCGTTGAAGAGGGGACAGGGTTTCGCCAGTACTTC | CSVEEGTGFRQYF
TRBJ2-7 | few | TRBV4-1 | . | TGCGCCAGCAGCCAATATCACCAGGTAGCCTACGAGCAGTACTTC | CASSQYHQVAYEQYF
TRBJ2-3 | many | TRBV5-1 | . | TGCGCCAGCCGGAACATTCCTTTGCCTTCTCATACGCAGTATTTT | CASRNIPLPSHTQYF
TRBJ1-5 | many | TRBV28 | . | TGTGCCAGCAGACTAAAATCTCAGCCCCAGCATTTT | CASRLKSQPQHF
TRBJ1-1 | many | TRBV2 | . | TGTGCCAGCAGAAGGGATGGGACTGAAGCTTTCTTT | CASRRDGTEAFF
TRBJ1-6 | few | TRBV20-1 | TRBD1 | TGCAGTGCCGGCGACAGGGATTCACCCCTCCACTTT | CSAGDRDSPLHF
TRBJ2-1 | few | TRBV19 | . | TGTGCCAGTAGTATCCGGGGCGGCGTGGATGAGCAGTTCTTC | CASSIRGGVDEQFF
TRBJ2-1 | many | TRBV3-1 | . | TGTGCCAGCGGGGGACCCGACTACAATGAGCAGTTCTTC | CASGGPDYNEQFF
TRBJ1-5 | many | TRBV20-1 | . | TGCAGTGTCCCCCGAGGTTCTCAGCCCCAGCATTTT | CSVPRGSQPQHF
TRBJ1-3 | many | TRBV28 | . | TGTGCCAGCAGTCAAGGGGTCAGAATTTACTCTGGAAACACCATATATTTT | CASSQGVRIYSGNTIYF
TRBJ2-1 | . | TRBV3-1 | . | TGTGCCAGCAGCCAAGCGGGGACCTACAATGAGCAGTTCTTC | CASSQAGTYNEQFF
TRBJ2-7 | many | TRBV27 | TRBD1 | TGTGCCAGCAGTTTCCTTCGGGACAGGGACGAGCAGTACTTC | CASSFLRDRDEQYF
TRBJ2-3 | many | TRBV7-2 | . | TGTGCCAGCAGCATCCGGGACGTACCCACAGATACGCAGTATTTT | CASSIRDVPTDTQYF
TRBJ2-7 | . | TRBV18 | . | TGTGCCAGCTCACCATGGGGCTCCTACGAGCAGTACTTC | CASSPWGSYEQYF
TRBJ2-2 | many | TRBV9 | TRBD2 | TGTGCCAGCAGCCCTTGGCAAGCGGGGGGAACCGGGGAGCTGTTTTTT | CASSPWQAGGTGELFF
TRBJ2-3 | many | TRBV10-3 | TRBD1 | TGTGCCATTGCCGGGACAGCTAGCACAGATACGCAGTATTTT | CAIAGTASTDTQYF
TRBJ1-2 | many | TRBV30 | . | TGTGCCTGGAGCGGTAGGAGACAACGCGGCTACACCTTC | CAWSGRRQRGYTF
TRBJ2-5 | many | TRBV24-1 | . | TGTGCCACCAGTAAGGAGGGCCGGGAGACCCAGTACTTC | CATSKEGRETQYF
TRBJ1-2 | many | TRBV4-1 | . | TGCGCCAGCAGCCAAGGCCCTGACCCGAATCTGGGCTACACCTTC | CASSQGPDPNLGYTF
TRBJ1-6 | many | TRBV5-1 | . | TGCGCCAGCAGCATACCGGGAGAGGGTAATTCACCCCTCCACTTT | CASSIPGEGNSPLHF
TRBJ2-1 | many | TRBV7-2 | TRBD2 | TGTGCCAGCAGCCCGTACTCCGGGACTAGCGGGGGGGCAGTTTTCTTC | CASSPYSGTSGGAVFF
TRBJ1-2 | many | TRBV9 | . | TGTGCCAGCAGCTTACGGGGGGTCTCCTATGGCTACACCTTC | CASSLRGVSYGYTF
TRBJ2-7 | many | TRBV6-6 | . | TGTGCCAGCAGCCAACAGGGATACGAGCAGTACTTC | CASSQQGYEQYF
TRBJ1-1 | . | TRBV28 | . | TGTGCCAGCAGTTGGACCGACGGCACTGAAGCTTTCTTT | CASSWTDGTEAFF
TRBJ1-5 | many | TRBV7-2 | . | TGTGCCAGCAGCTTAGTGGAGGGAGTCCAGCCCCAGCATTTT | CASSLVEGVQPQHF